These 22 T cell receptor beta chains were sequenced from one sample in a study of T-cell memory formation after mild COVID-19. TCRdb re-analysed the 5' RACE reads in MiXCR, keeping a single row per CDR3 protein. The table records roughly 300,000 distinct CDR3 sequences, about 13% of them present only once. The sample was PBMCs or a T cell subset sorted from them (not recorded which). These receptor sequences come from a man between 18 and 29 years old who had mild COVID-19 (a few samples of this study predate the infection). Cell type and time point are not known.

This clonotype was detected only a few times. This sequence joins TRBV20-1 and TRBJ2-6; D unresolved. Trimming shortened V by 3 bases and J by 4 bases, and 7 bases separated the two germline ends. Germline CDR1 reads DFQATT; CDR2 reads SNEGSKA (reference sequence). This CDR3 contains 13 residues. CDR3 protein: CSASERGANVLTF. CDR3 DNA sequence: TGCAGTGCTAGCGAAAGGGGGGCCAACGTCCTGACTTTC.

This clonotype showed up many times. A junction boundary mismatches the germline segment, possibly from a read error. V is TRBV7-9 and J is TRBJ2-3; D is possibly TRBD2 (6 bases). Germline V CDR1 and CDR2: SEHNR, FQNEAQ (reference sequence). The CDR3 contains 13 residues. The CDR3 spells CASSLAATDTQYF. Written as DNA, the CDR3 is TGTGCCAGCAGTTTAGCGGCCACAGATACGCAGTATTTT.

The J gene is TRBJ1-4, the V gene TRBV12-3 or TRBV12-4, with D unclear. This CDR3 is built from 13 residues. Trimming shortened V by 8 bases and J by 0 bases, and 7 bases separated the two germline ends. The CDR3: CASWRATNEKLFF. The CDR3 nucleotides read TGTGCCAGCTGGAGGGCAACTAATGAAAAACTGTTTTTT.

This clonotype was picked up a small number of times. Here the CDR3 reads CASSTYGTGFTDTQYF. In DNA, the CDR3 is TGTGCCAGCAGCACCTATGGGACAGGGTTCACAGATACGCAGTATTTT. V usage is TRBV21-1 and J usage is TRBJ2-3; the table's D call, TRBD1, has no DNA check behind it. TRBV21-1 is a pseudogene locus. This CDR3 spans 16 amino acids.

The rearrangement uses TRBV6-5 and TRBJ2-7; 7 bases align to TRBD1. V lost 6 bases and J lost 12; bases outside the gene matches: 14. The germline gives CDR1 MNHEY, CDR2 SVGAGI. This CDR3 has 13 residues. The CDR3 loop reads CASSPTSQGVGYV. The CDR3 coding sequence is TGTGCCAGCAGCCCTACCTCCCAGGGGGTGGGGTACGTC.

This clonotype was observed at least ten times. The chain has TRBV7-3 and TRBJ2-3; 9 nucleotides align to TRBD1. CDR3 length: 14 residues. Germline V gene sequence: CDR1 SGHTA, CDR2 FQGTGA. J was trimmed by 4 bases and V by 5 bases; bases with no gene match: 4. CDR3 sequence: CASSPGTGPDTQYF. CDR3 sequence (DNA): TGTGCCAGCAGCCCCGGGACAGGGCCAGATACGCAGTATTTT.

This clonotype was picked up a small number of times. The chain employs TRBV5-1 and TRBJ2-3, with 8 bases identical to TRBD2. Losses at the gene ends were 1 base for V and 3 bases for J; bases not matched to a gene: 7. CDR3 length: 16 residues. CDR1 is SGHRS, CDR2 YFSETQ, per germline. The CDR3 is CASSLYPAGETDTQYF. The CDR3, as DNA: TGCGCCAGCAGCTTGTATCCAGCGGGGGAGACAGATACGCAGTATTTT. The full variable domain, rest sourced from reference TRBV5-1 and TRBJ2-3, is KAGVTQTPRYLIKTRGQQVTLSCSPISGHRSVSWYQQTPGQGLQFLFEYFSETQRNKGNFPGRFSGRQFSNSRSEMNVSTLELGDSALYLCASSLYPAGETDTQYFGPGTRLTVL.

This clonotype was seen a handful of times. The chain recombines TRBV7-9 with TRBJ2-5; possible D gene TRBD1, 5 bases. The V gene lost 6 bases and the J gene lost 5 bases, with 22 bases spanning the gap. The germline V gene encodes CDR1 SEHNR and CDR2 FQNEAQ (reference sequence). The CDR3 is 16 residues long. CDR3 sequence reads: CASSLSITGWDETQYF. The CDR3 coding sequence is TGTGCCAGCAGTTTAAGCATTACAGGATGGGATGAGACCCAGTACTTC.

This clonotype appeared a few times. This chain links TRBV5-1 with TRBJ2-7, with a weak D call TRBD2 (6 bases). V was trimmed by 1 base and J by 3 bases, leaving 14 bases between them. The CDR3 consists of 15 residues. Per germline, CDR1 SGHRS and CDR2 YFSETQ. The CDR3 here is CASSLRGNLNYEQYF. CDR3 bases: TGCGCCAGCAGCTTGCGGGGGAACTTGAACTACGAGCAGTACTTC.

The chain links TRBV6-2 or TRBV6-3 to TRBJ2-5; 8 nucleotides align to TRBD1. V dropped 7 bases and J dropped 7; count of bases not matched to a gene: 8. The CDR3 is 13 amino acids. Germline V lookup: CDR1 MNHEY, CDR2 SVGEGT. CDR3 nucleotide sequence: TGTGCCAGCAAAAGGACAGGGTCCGGGACCCAGTACTTC. It encodes CASKRTGSGTQYF.

The rearrangement uses TRBV5-1 and TRBJ2-2, with D possibly being TRBD1 (6 bases). The germline V gene encodes CDR1 SGHRS and CDR2 YFSETQ. The CDR3 has 14 residues. The V and J ends lost 4 bases and 4 bases respectively, with 11 bases between them. CDR3 amino acids: CASSPGQSTGELFF. The CDR3 nucleotides read TGCGCCAGCAGCCCCGGACAGTCCACCGGGGAGCTGTTTTTT.

The V and J genes are TRBV19 and TRBJ1-1; perhaps TRBD1 as D (6 bases). Trimming stripped 7 bases from V and 5 bases from J, with 17 bases between. This CDR3 comprises 14 residues. Germline CDR1 reads LNHDA; CDR2 reads SQIVND (reference sequence). The CDR3 DNA reads TGTGCCAGTACTCAGGGGAGAAGGACTACTGAAGCTTTCTTT. Its translation is CASTQGRRTTEAFF.

This clonotype was seen ten or more times. This rearrangement joins TRBV7-8 to TRBJ2-3; 10 bases agree with TRBD2. The V segment lost 8 bases and the J segment 4 bases; nucleotides outside the gene matches: 3. Germline V CDR1 and CDR2: SGHVS, FQNEAQ. The CDR3 has 13 residues. This chain's CDR3 is CASRLAGADTQYF. The CDR3 region has the DNA TGTGCCAGCCGGCTAGCGGGGGCAGATACGCAGTATTTT.

The chain links TRBV12-3 or TRBV12-4 to TRBJ1-2; D gene uncertain. The CDR3 runs 12 residues. V lost 5 bases, J lost 8 bases, and 12 bases lay in between. The CDR3 DNA follows: TGTGCCAGCAGTGCCGATTTGGGGGGCTACACCTTC. Amino acids: CASSADLGGYTF.

This clonotype occurred many times. This chain connects TRBV7-9 to TRBJ2-7; a possible D gene is TRBD1 (7 bases). V was pared by 5 bases and J by 6 bases, with 11 bases between. Germline values: CDR1 SEHNR, CDR2 FQNEAQ (reference sequence). The length of the CDR3 is 12 residues. The CDR3 region has the DNA TGTGCCAGCAGCCGCGGGACAGTCGAGCAGTACTTC. Translated, it gives CASSRGTVEQYF.

The chain is built from TRBV7-3 and TRBJ2-2, with D uncertain. This CDR3 comprises 13 residues. V gave up 3 bases and J gave up 5 bases, with 7 bases separating them. CDR1 is SGHTA, CDR2 FQGTGA, per germline. The CDR3: CASSFDVTGELFF. CDR3 sequence (DNA): TGTGCCAGCAGCTTTGACGTAACCGGGGAGCTGTTTTTT.

This rearrangement joins TRBV7-3 to TRBJ2-3; no definite D call. Deletions cut 2 bases from V and 4 bases from J, with 7 bases between. Germline lookup yields CDR1 SGHTA and CDR2 FQGTGA. The CDR3 has 13 amino acids. The CDR3 loop is CASSLVLADTQYF. The DNA for the CDR3 is TGTGCCAGCAGCTTAGTATTGGCAGATACGCAGTATTTT.

The V gene is TRBV7-8, the J gene TRBJ2-7; possible D gene TRBD1, 5 bases. Deletions cut 5 bases from V and 4 bases from J, with 12 bases between. Germline V gene data show CDR1 as SGHVS and CDR2 as FQNEAQ. The CDR3 runs 13 residues. CDR3 sequence (DNA): TGTGCCAGCAGCCCTCGACAGAGTTACGAGCAGTACGTC. Encoded protein: CASSPRQSYEQYV.

In its sample, this clonotype was seen a few times. CDR3 coding DNA: TGTGCCAGCAGTTACGTGAAGGGAGATACGCAGTATTTT. Its translation: CASSYVKGDTQYF. This chain joins TRBV6-5 and TRBJ2-3; D unclear. This CDR3 is 13 amino acids long. Germline-derived CDR1 and CDR2 are MNHEY and SVGAGI. The ends were cut back, 2 bases at V and 5 bases at J, with 8 bases in the middle.

This chain links TRBV2 with TRBJ2-3, with 13 nucleotides matching TRBD2. CDR1 is SNHLY, CDR2 FYNNEI, per germline. Trimming cost V 8 bases and J 3 bases; bases outside gene matches: 5. The CDR3 covers 15 residues. The DNA of the CDR3 is TGTGCCAGCCCGGAGGGACTAGCGGGGACAGATACGCAGTATTTT. Residues: CASPEGLAGTDTQYF.

This clonotype was seen a handful of times. V usage is TRBV5-1 and J usage is TRBJ2-5; a possible D gene is TRBD2 (5 bases). The CDR3 is made up of 14 amino acids. Deletions cut 6 bases from V and 4 bases from J, with 16 bases between. Per germline, CDR1 SGHRS and CDR2 YFSETQ. The CDR3 here is CASTSRADSETQYF. The CDR3 nucleotides read TGCGCCAGCACTTCCCGAGCGGATTCAGAGACCCAGTACTTC.

This clonotype was observed at least ten times. The chain is built from TRBV12-3 or TRBV12-4 and TRBJ1-1, with D unresolved. The CDR3 covers 15 residues. V was trimmed by 5 bases and J by 0 bases, leaving 13 bases between them. CDR3 coding DNA: TGTGCCAGCAGTCCACGGGGAGGCTTGAACACTGAAGCTTTCTTT. It encodes CASSPRGGLNTEAFF.